This TCR beta chain was obtained from a study of a mutant IDH1 vaccine in newly diagnosed glioma. As for the study in general: Investigators started vaccination 4-6 weeks after radiotherapy alone, or with temozolomide cycles. Findings and limits, study-wide: Of the patients, more than 80% had vaccine-induced immune responses. There seemed to be no relation between pseudoprogression and changes in top peripheral T cell clonotypes.

The CDR3 contains 13 residues. From germline, CDR1 is ENHRY and CDR2 SYGVKD. Trimming stripped 2 bases from V and 3 bases from J, with 7 bases between. A note on this clone: Its antigen is not identified.

Generated by immunoSEQ multiplex PCR, the TCRdb table keeps only in-frame clones and is missing some. The data show fewer than 70,000 clones, more than 80% seen once. Time point meaning: week 11, during vaccination. It was 300 ug of mutant IDH1 20-mer peptide that made up each vaccine dose, given with topical imiquimod. The donors had new WHO grade 3 or 4 astrocytomas; these were IDH1-mutant and ATRX-lost. The gene calls are TRBV10-3 and TRBJ1-2; D call uncertain. Sample: PBMCs, taken from a glioma patient whose treatment included an IDH1 peptide vaccine. The TCR originated in a man aged 25 to 40 with glioma. As DNA, the CDR3 is TGTGCCATCAGTGAGAAGGGAGACTATGGCTACACCTTC. Translation gives CAISEKGDYGYTF.